This T cell receptor beta chain was observed in a study of tumor-infiltrating lymphocytes in primary liver carcinoma. Study background: Roughly 3.5 to 8 million productive TCRbeta reads came from each sample, comparable across tissue types.

Germline CDR1 reads SGHVS; CDR2 reads FQNEAQ. CDR3 length: 12 residues. Study-wide findings and caveats: Tumor top-250-clone fractions significantly exceeded those of blood (p = 0.039).

Co-extracting RNA and DNA was done with roughly 17-31 mg of unsorted bulk tissue as input. Surgical resection treated primary liver carcinoma in the patients. Total RNA amounting to approximately 460 ng was the source from which TCR beta cDNA was made with a constant-region primer. TCR beta libraries came from three nested multiplex PCR rounds using slightly modified ARM-PCR. Investigators reported that the first two PCR rounds, at about 9 cycles each, used TRBV1-TRBV30 forward primers with a C-beta reverse primer. MiXCR was run by TCRdb on the multiplex PCR reads, yielding one entry per CDR3 protein. The table lists roughly 120,000 distinct CDR3 sequences, approximately 64% of them singletons. With respect to this clonotype: What it recognizes is unknown. One base away lies a much larger clone, so this may be a sequencing read error.

This TCR came from a woman in her sixties with primary liver carcinoma and hepatitis B virus infection. Sequencing was performed on liver tumor tissue from sampling region 3. Subset indicated: tumor region T3, left-lateral pole. The J gene is TRBJ1-2, the V gene TRBV7-8; D is perhaps TRBD1 (6 bases). CDR3 loop: CVSSPEGGGYTF. The DNA for the CDR3 is TGTGTCAGCAGCCCAGAGGGGGGTGGCTACACCTTC.